This T cell receptor (beta chain) appears in the sequencing data of a study of T cell clonality in common variable immunodeficiency. Findings and limits, study-wide: CVID subjects had higher TCRbeta clonality than healthy controls, most marked in about a third.

Using immunoSEQ multiplex PCR, the repertoire was profiled, and TCRdb retains in-frame clones only, with some absent. The sample includes approximately 81,000 clones, none of them occurring once. The CDR3 runs to 16 residues. Unmatched junction bases numbered 6, after V lost 0 bases and J lost 6 bases. Germline assignment: CDR1 SGHRS and CDR2 YFSETQ. In this sample, this clone turned up many times. Its cognate antigen is unknown. Read data end 3 residues before the CDR3 end; the end is taken from the germline J gene. The TCR sequence derives from a person aged 18 to 69 in good health. Sequencing input: peripheral blood mononuclear cells. The chain has TRBV5-1 and TRBJ2-1, with TRBD2 matching 10 bases. CDR3 DNA (partial): TGCGCCAGCAGCTTGGCTAGCGGGAGTTCAGGCAATGAG. This codes for CASSLASGSSGNE. The whole CDR3 region reads CASSLASGSSGNEQFF.